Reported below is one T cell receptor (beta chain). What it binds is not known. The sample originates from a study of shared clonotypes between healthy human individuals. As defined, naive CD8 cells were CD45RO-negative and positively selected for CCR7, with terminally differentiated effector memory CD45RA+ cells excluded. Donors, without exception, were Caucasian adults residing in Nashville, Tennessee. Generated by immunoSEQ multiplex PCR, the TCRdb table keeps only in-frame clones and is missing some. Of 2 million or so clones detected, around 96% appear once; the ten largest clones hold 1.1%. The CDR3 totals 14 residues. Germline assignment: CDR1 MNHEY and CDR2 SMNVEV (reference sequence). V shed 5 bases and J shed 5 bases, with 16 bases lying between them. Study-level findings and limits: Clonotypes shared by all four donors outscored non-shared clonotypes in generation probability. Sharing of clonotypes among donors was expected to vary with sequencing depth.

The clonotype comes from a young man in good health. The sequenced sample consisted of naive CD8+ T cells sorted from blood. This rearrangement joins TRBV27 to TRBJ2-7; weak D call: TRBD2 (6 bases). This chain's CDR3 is CASSPLTGVHEQYF. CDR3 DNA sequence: TGTGCCAGCAGTCCGCTAACGGGGGTCCACGAGCAGTACTTC.